The 17 T cell receptor beta chains presented below share a single source sample, sequenced in a study of blood T cell repertoires in COVID-19. This table comes from immunoSEQ multiplex PCR, and its TCRdb copy is limited to in-frame clones, with some not included. Here the sample spans over 110,000 clones, around 80% being singletons. The sample consisted of peripheral blood. The receptors originated from a man in his 60s with acute or convalescent COVID-19.

The rearrangement links TRBV19 to TRBJ2-2; 14 bases match TRBD2. The junction had 17 bases not matched to a gene; V was cut back by 6 bases and J by 5 bases. Per the germline V gene, CDR1 is LNHDA and CDR2 is SQIVND (reference sequence). The CDR3 consists of 20 residues. The CDR3 coding sequence is TGTGCCAGTAGCTCCCCTCTCGGACTAGCGGGAGGACGAGGGACCGGGGAGCTGTTTTTT. Its protein product is CASSSPLGLAGGRGTGELFF. The full variable domain, with the rest looked up from reference TRBV19 and TRBJ2-2, is DGGITQSPKYLFRKEGQNVTLSCEQNLNHDAMYWYRQDPGQGLRLIYYSQIVNDFQKGDIAEGYSVSREKKESFPLTVTSAQKNPTAFYLCASSSPLGLAGGRGTGELFFGEGSRLTVL.

The rearrangement joins TRBV27 to TRBJ1-2, with D perhaps TRBD1 (5 bases). The CDR3 runs 14 residues. V was pared by 2 bases and J by 5 bases, with 12 bases between. CDR1 is MNHEY, CDR2 SMNVEV, per germline (reference sequence). CDR3 loop: CASSLRGIGYGYTF. For the CDR3, the DNA is TGTGCCAGCAGTTTAAGGGGCATAGGATATGGCTACACCTTC.

The chain carries TRBV29-1 and TRBJ2-5; maybe TRBD2 (6 bases). Germline CDR1 and CDR2: SQVTM and ANQGSEA. Trimming shortened V by 3 bases and J by 5 bases, and 10 bases separated the two germline ends. The CDR3 consists of 12 residues. CDR3 nucleotides: TGCAGCGTTGATGGGGGGTGGGAGACCCAGTACTTC. This codes for CSVDGGWETQYF.

The chain links TRBV19 to TRBJ1-1; D is ambiguous. Between the trimmed V and J ends, which lost 4 bases and 1 base, there was a span of 7 bases. This CDR3 is 13 amino acids long. Per germline, CDR1 LNHDA and CDR2 SQIVND (reference sequence). The CDR3 reads CASSTSGNTEAFF. The CDR3 DNA reads TGTGCCAGTAGTACGTCGGGGAACACTGAAGCTTTCTTT. Based on the CDR3 plus reference TRBV19 and TRBJ1-1, the full variable domain is DGGITQSPKYLFRKEGQNVTLSCEQNLNHDAMYWYRQDPGQGLRLIYYSQIVNDFQKGDIAEGYSVSREKKESFPLTVTSAQKNPTAFYLCASSTSGNTEAFFGQGTRLTVV.

This clone was seen a single time. This chain joins TRBV27 and TRBJ1-4; D is undetermined. V lost 5 bases and J 1 base, leaving 11 bases between the germline ends. Germline V gives CDR1 MNHEY, CDR2 SMNVEV (reference sequence). This CDR3 is 15 amino acids long. This CDR3 is CASSRQAVTNEKLFF. For the CDR3, the DNA is TGTGCCAGCAGTAGGCAGGCCGTAACTAATGAAAAACTGTTTTTT.

This clone appeared a few times. V gene TRBV25-1 combines with J gene TRBJ1-1, with a weak D call TRBD1 (6 bases). The V end was cut by 6 bases, the J end by 4 bases, with 18 bases between. There are 15 residues in the CDR3. Germline CDR1 and CDR2: MGHDK and SYGVNS. The CDR3 sequence: CASSRFGGGGTEAFF. CDR3 DNA: TGTGCCAGCAGCCGCTTTGGGGGCGGTGGCACTGAAGCTTTCTTT.

This chain connects TRBV7-2 to TRBJ2-7; possibly TRBD1 for D (6 bases). V was trimmed by 3 bases and J by 3 bases, leaving 9 bases between them. The V gene's germline CDR1 is SGHTA and CDR2 FQGNSA. The CDR3 length is 13 residues. In DNA form, the CDR3 reads TGTGCCAGCAGCTTGGGACACGTCTACGAGCAGTACTTC. Translation gives CASSLGHVYEQYF.

This clone was detected a few times. V usage is TRBV7-2 and J usage is TRBJ1-2; 8 bases are a match to TRBD1. The V gene's germline CDR1 is SGHTA and CDR2 FQGNSA. The CDR3 contains 18 residues. After removal of 5 bases from V and 5 bases from J, the junction contained 19 bases not matched to a gene. The DNA of the CDR3 is TGTGCCAGCAGCGTATTGGGACAGGCCTTTCACCCCTCGTATGGCTACACCTTC. This encodes CASSVLGQAFHPSYGYTF.

V is TRBV6-5 and J is TRBJ1-2, with D uncertain. The CDR3 consists of 12 residues. Germline V gene sequence: CDR1 MNHEY, CDR2 SVGAGI. With 4 bases removed from V and 8 bases from J, the gap between germline ends came to 11 bases. In DNA form, the CDR3 reads TGTGCCAGCAGTTCCGGGGTCGAGGGCTACACCTTC. Amino acid sequence: CASSSGVEGYTF.

Only one count was recorded for this clone. V is TRBV7-9 and J is TRBJ2-1; a weak D match, TRBD1 (5 bases). Germline loops: CDR1 SEHNR, CDR2 FQNEAQ (reference sequence). Trimming left V 1 base short and J 5 bases short, with 9 bases between. This CDR3 comprises 14 residues. The CDR3 is CASSLGQTDNEQFF. The CDR3 DNA sequence: TGTGCCAGCAGCTTAGGCCAGACAGACAATGAGCAGTTCTTC.

The V gene is TRBV4-1, the J gene TRBJ2-7; D gene uncertain. In germline, CDR1 is MGHRA, CDR2 YSYEKL. The V gene lost 3 bases and the J gene lost 0 bases, with 21 bases spanning the gap. The CDR3 covers 18 residues. CDR3 residues: CASSQTPTLTVPSYEQYF. CDR3 coding DNA: TGCGCCAGCAGCCAGACTCCCACCCTCACCGTACCCTCCTACGAGCAGTACTTC.

The CDR3 coding sequence is TGTGCCAGCAGCTTGGGCGGGAGGGCCGGAGCTCCCAATGAGCAGTTCTTC. This sequence encodes CASSLGGRAGAPNEQFF. This chain uses TRBV7-6 with TRBJ2-1; 9 bases align to TRBD2. The CDR3 consists of 17 residues. The V and J ends lost 3 bases and 6 bases, in that order; junction bases with no gene match: 12. Germline CDR1 and CDR2: SGHVS and FNYEAQ.

This clone occurred a few times. This CDR3 is CASSSIIGVDLTDTQYF. Written as DNA, the CDR3 is TGTGCCAGCAGCTCCATAATCGGGGTAGATTTGACAGATACGCAGTATTTT. The chain couples TRBV28 to TRBJ2-3; D is perhaps TRBD2 (5 bases). The CDR3 sequence is 17 residues long. The germline gives CDR1 MDHEN, CDR2 SYDVKM. V lost 6 bases, J lost 3 bases, and 22 bases lay in between. Looking up the rest from reference TRBV28 and TRBJ2-3 gives the full variable domain: DVKVTQSSRYLVKRTGEKVFLECVQDMDHENMFWYRQDPGLGLRLIYFSYDVKMKEKGDIPEGYSVSREKKERFSLILESASTNQTSMYLCASSSIIGVDLTDTQYFGPGTRLTVL.

CDR3 nucleotide sequence: TGCGCCAGCAGCCCACAGGGGGGAGAGAATTCACCCCTCCACTTT. Encoded protein: CASSPQGGENSPLHF. The rearrangement links TRBV5-1 to TRBJ1-6, with 8 bases lining up with TRBD1. The CDR3 has 15 amino acids. Germline CDR1 SGHRS, CDR2 YFSETQ. V was pared by 4 bases and J by 7 bases, with 7 bases of the junction left unmatched.

The chain has TRBV27 and TRBJ1-2; 9 bases agree with TRBD1. This CDR3 region has 12 residues. V lost 5 bases to trimming and J lost 8 bases; unmatched junction nucleotides: 3. CDR1 and CDR2 (germline): MNHEY, SMNVEV (reference sequence). The CDR3 sequence is CASSRQGGGYTF. As DNA, the CDR3 is TGTGCCAGCAGTCGACAGGGGGGGGGCTACACCTTC.

The chain recombines TRBV30 with TRBJ1-6; TRBD1 matches 8 bases. After removal of 4 bases from V and 7 bases from J, the junction contained 3 bases not matched to a gene. In germline, CDR1 is GTSNPN, CDR2 SVGIG (reference sequence). The CDR3 has 13 residues. CDR3 coding DNA: TGTGCCTGGAACGGACAGGGCAATTCACCCCTCCACTTT. It translates to CAWNGQGNSPLHF.

The CDR3 sequence is CASRNPTGRGGTGELFF. CDR3 coding DNA: TGTGCCAGTAGGAATCCAACAGGGCGAGGTGGGACCGGGGAGCTGTTTTTT. The chain recombines TRBV19 with TRBJ2-2; a possible D gene is TRBD1 (6 bases). CDR1 and CDR2 from the germline V gene are LNHDA and SQIVND (reference sequence). Trimming took 6 bases from V and 5 from J, leaving 22 bases between them. The CDR3 is made up of 17 amino acids.